This T cell receptor beta chain was retrieved from a study of identical twins. This clonotype appeared a few times. Its antigen is currently unknown. A single record per CDR3 protein comes from TCRdb applying MiXCR to the 5' RACE reads. The sample comprises 470,000 or so distinct CDR3 sequences, 20% to 25% of which are singletons, and over 2.5% rests with the top ten. Findings and caveats of the study: Findings depended on cross-sectional statistics rather than tracking the same donors.

From germline, CDR1 is SGHVS and CDR2 FNYEAQ. Trimming pared 1 base from V and 7 bases from J, leaving 19 bases between. There are 16 residues in the CDR3. The same sample was also used in a study of T cells expressing NK-cell markers.

Sequences were obtained from CD4+ T cells sorted from blood. V gene TRBV7-6 combines with J gene TRBJ1-2; D is uncertain. This sequence originates from a woman younger than 30 in good health. CDR3 bases: TGTGCCAGCAGCTTAGAGGTCCCGGGTCCAGTTGTTGGCTACACCTTC. This gives the protein CASSLEVPGPVVGYTF. The full variable domain, with the rest looked up from reference TRBV7-6 and TRBJ1-2, is GAGVSQSPRYKVTKRGQDVALRCDPISGHVSLYWYRQALGQGPEFLTYFNYEAQQDKSGLPNDRFSAERPEGSISTLTIQRTEQRDSAMYRCASSLEVPGPVVGYTFGSGTRLTVV.